The 4 T cell receptor beta chains below come from one sample, sequenced in a study of blood T cell repertoires in COVID-19. Using immunoSEQ multiplex PCR, the repertoire was profiled, and TCRdb retains in-frame clones only, with some absent. The sample lists approximately 170,000 clones; approximately 86% were seen once. The sequenced sample was peripheral blood. All receptors come from a woman of 80 years or more with COVID-19, enrolled during active disease.

V and J are TRBV6-6 and TRBJ2-7; 10 nucleotides agree with TRBD1. The CDR3 is 12 residues long. After removal of 2 bases from V and 12 bases from J, the junction contained 4 bases not matched to a gene. Per germline, CDR1 MNHNY and CDR2 SVGAGI (reference sequence). In DNA, the CDR3 is TGTGCCAGCAGTTACGACAGGGGGCGATGGTACTTC. Amino acid sequence: CASSYDRGRWYF.

This clone was picked up one time. The genes are TRBV3-1 (or the pseudogene TRBV3-2) and TRBJ1-2, with 7 bases fitting TRBD1. J was trimmed by 5 bases and V by 4 bases; bases with no gene match: 7. The CDR3 totals 14 residues. Germline values: CDR1 LGHDT, CDR2 YNNKEL (reference sequence). CDR3 DNA sequence: TGTGCCAGCAGCCCCGCACGGACAGGTTATGGCTACACCTTC. Its translation is CASSPARTGYGYTF.

CDR3 protein: CASSSGQGSNEQFF. The CDR3 bases are TGTGCCAGCAGCTCCGGACAGGGGAGCAATGAGCAGTTCTTC. The chain uses TRBV7-2 and TRBJ2-1, with TRBD1 matching over 9 bases. CDR1 and CDR2 (germline): SGHTA, FQGNSA. V gave up 4 bases and J gave up 6 bases; unmatched junction bases: 4. This CDR3 is built from 14 residues.

This chain connects TRBV5-1 to TRBJ2-2; 7 bases fit TRBD1. Losses at the gene ends were 3 bases for V and 4 bases for J; bases not matched to a gene: 9. CDR3 length equals 16 residues. Germline lookup yields CDR1 SGHRS and CDR2 YFSETQ. Here the CDR3 reads CASSSSGQITTGELFF. In nucleotides, the CDR3 is TGCGCCAGCAGCTCCTCGGGACAGATAACCACCGGGGAGCTGTTTTTT.